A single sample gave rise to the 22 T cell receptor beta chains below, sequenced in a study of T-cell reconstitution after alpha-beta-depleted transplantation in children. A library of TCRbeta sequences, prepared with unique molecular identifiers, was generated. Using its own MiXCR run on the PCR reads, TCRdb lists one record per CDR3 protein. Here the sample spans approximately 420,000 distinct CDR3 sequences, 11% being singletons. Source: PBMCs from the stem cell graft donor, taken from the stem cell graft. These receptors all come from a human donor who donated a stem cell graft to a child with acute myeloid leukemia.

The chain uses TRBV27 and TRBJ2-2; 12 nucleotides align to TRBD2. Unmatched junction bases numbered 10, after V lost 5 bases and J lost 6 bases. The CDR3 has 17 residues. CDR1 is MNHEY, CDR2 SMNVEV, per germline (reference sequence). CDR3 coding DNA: TGTGCCAGCAGTCTGGAGACTAGCGGGAGAGGAGCCGGGGAGCTGTTTTTT. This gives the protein CASSLETSGRGAGELFF.

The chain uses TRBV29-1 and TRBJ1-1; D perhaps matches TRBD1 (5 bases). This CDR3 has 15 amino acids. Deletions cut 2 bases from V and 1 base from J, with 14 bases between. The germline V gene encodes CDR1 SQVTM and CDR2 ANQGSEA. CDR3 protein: CSVEMGDSRNTEAFF. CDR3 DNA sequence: TGCAGCGTTGAAATGGGTGACAGTAGGAACACTGAAGCTTTCTTT.

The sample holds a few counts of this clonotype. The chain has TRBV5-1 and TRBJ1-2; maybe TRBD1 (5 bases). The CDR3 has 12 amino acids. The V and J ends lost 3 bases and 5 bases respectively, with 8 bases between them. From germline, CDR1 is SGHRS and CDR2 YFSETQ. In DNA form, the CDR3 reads TGCGCCAGCAGCTCCTGGGGGTATGGCTACACCTTC. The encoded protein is CASSSWGYGYTF.

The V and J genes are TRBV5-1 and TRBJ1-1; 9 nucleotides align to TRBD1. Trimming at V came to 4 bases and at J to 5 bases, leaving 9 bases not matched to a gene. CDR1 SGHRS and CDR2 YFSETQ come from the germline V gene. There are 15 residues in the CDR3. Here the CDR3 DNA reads TGCGCCAGCAGCACGGGACAGGGAAGATGGACTGAAGCTTTCTTT. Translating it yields CASSTGQGRWTEAFF.

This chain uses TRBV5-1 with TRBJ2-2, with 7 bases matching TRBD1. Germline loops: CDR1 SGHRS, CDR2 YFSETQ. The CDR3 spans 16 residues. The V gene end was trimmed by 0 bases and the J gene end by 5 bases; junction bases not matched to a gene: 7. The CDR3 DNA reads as TGCGCCAGCAGCTTGGAAGGGGACAGAAGAACCGGGGAGCTGTTTTTT. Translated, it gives CASSLEGDRRTGELFF.

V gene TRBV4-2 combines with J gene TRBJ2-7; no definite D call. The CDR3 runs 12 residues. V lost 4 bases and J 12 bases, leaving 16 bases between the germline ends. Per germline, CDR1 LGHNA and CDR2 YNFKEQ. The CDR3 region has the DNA TGTGCCAGCAGCCCTCGAGAGTGGGAACTGTACGTC. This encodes CASSPREWELYV.

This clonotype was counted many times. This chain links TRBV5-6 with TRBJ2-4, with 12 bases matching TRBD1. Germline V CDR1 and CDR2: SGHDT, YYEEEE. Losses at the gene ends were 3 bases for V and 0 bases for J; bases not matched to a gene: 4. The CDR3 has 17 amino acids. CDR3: CASSWDRGRAAKNIQYF. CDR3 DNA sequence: TGTGCCAGCAGCTGGGACAGGGGGCGCGCAGCCAAAAACATTCAGTACTTC.

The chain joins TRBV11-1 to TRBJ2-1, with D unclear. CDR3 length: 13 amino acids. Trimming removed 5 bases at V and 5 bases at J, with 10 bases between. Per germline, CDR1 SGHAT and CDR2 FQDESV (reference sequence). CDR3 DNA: TGTGCCAGCAGCCAGGCCCCTAACAATGAGCAGTTCTTC. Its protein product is CASSQAPNNEQFF. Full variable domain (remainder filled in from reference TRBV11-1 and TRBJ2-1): EAEVAQSPRYKITEKSQAVAFWCDPISGHATLYWYRQILGQGPELLVQFQDESVVDDSQLPKDRFSAERLKGVDSTLKIQPAELGDSAMYLCASSQAPNNEQFFGPGTRLTVL.

The CDR3 is CASSTHDSAPGQPQHF. For the CDR3, the DNA is TGTGCCAGCAGCACTCACGACAGTGCCCCAGGGCAGCCCCAGCATTTT. The V gene is TRBV7-9, the J gene TRBJ1-5, with D perhaps TRBD1 (5 bases). Trimming cost V 5 bases and J 7 bases, with 21 bases left between them. The V gene's germline CDR1 is SEHNR and CDR2 FQNEAQ (reference sequence). CDR3 length: 16 amino acids.

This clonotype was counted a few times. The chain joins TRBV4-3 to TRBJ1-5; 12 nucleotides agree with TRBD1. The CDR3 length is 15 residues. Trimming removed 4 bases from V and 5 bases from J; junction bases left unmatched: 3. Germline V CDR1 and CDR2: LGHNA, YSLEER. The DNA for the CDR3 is TGCGCCAGCAGCCTCGGGACAGGGGGCCATCAGCCCCAGCATTTT. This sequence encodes CASSLGTGGHQPQHF.

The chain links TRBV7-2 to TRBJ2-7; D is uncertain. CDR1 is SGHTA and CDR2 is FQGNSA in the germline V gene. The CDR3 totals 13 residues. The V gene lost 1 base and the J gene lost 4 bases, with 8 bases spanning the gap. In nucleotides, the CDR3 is TGTGCCAGCAGCTTAGGCCCTAGGTACGAGCAGTACGTC. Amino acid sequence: CASSLGPRYEQYV.

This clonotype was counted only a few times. CDR3 DNA: TGTGCCAGCAGTTTACGGGGCGCACCTTGGAGAGCTTTCTTT. It yields the protein CASSLRGAPWRAFF. The chain links TRBV12-3 or TRBV12-4 to TRBJ1-1; a weak D match, TRBD1 (5 bases). Trimming left V 2 bases short and J 10 bases short, with 17 bases between. The CDR3 has 14 residues.

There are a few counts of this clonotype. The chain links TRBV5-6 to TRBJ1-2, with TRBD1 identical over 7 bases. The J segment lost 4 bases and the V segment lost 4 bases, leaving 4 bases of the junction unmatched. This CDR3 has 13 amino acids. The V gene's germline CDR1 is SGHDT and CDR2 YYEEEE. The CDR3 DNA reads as TGTGCCAGCAGCACCGGGACAGTCTATGGCTACACCTTC. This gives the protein CASSTGTVYGYTF.

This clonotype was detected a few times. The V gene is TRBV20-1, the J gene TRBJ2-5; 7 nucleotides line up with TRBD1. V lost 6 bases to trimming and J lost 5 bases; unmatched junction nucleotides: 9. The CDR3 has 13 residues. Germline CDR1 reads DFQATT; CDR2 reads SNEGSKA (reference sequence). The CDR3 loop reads CSAGDSPWETQYF. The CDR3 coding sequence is TGCAGTGCCGGGGACAGCCCCTGGGAGACCCAGTACTTC.

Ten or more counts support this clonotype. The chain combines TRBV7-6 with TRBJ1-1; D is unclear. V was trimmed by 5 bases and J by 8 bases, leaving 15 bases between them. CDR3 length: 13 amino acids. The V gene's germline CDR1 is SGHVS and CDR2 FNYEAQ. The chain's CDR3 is CASSRVGWAEAFF. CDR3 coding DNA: TGTGCCAGCAGCCGAGTCGGGTGGGCGGAAGCTTTCTTT.

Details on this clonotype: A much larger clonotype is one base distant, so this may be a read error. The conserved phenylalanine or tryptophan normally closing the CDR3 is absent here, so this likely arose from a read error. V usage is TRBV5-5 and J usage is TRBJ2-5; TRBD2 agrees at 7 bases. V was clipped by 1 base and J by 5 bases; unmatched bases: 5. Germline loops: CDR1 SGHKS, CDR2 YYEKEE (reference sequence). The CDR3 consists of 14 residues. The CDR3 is CASSLLTRGETQYS. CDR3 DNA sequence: TGTGCCAGCAGCTTGTTAACGCGGGGGGAGACCCAGTACTCC.

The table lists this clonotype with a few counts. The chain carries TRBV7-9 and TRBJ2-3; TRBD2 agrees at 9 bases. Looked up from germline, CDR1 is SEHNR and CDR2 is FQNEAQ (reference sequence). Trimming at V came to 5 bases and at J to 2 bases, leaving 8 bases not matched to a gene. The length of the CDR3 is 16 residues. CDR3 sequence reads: CASSQYAGGPTDTQYF. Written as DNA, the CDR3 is TGTGCCAGCAGCCAGTACGCGGGAGGGCCCACAGATACGCAGTATTTT.

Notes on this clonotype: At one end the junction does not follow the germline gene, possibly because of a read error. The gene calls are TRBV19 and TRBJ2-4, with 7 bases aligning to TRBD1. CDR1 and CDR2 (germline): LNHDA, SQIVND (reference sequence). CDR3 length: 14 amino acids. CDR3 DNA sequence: TGTGCCAGTAGTTTGGACAGGCTTAAAAACAGTCAGTACTTC. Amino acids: CASSLDRLKNSQYF. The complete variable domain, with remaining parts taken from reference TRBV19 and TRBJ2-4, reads DGGITQSPKYLFRKEGQNVTLSCEQNLNHDAMYWYRQDPGQGLRLIYYSQIVNDFQKGDIAEGYSVSREKKESFPLTVTSAQKNPTAFYLCASSLDRLKNSQYFGAGTRLSVL.

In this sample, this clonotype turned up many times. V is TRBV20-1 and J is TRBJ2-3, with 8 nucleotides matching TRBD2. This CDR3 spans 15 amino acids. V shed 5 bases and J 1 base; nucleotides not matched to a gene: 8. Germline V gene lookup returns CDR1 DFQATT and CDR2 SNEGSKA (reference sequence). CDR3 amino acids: CSAPGGAVRTDTQYF. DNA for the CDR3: TGCAGTGCTCCCGGGGGGGCGGTGCGCACAGATACGCAGTATTTT.

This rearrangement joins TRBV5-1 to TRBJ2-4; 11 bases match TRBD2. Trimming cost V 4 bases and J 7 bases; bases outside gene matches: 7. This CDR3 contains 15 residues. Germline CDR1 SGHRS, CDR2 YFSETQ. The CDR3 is CASSVGLAGPNIQYF. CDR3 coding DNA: TGCGCCAGCAGCGTTGGACTAGCGGGTCCGAACATTCAGTACTTC.

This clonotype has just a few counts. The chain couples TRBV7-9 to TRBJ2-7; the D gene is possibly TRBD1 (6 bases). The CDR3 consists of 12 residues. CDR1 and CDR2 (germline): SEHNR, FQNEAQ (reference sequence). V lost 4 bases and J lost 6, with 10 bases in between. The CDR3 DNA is TGTGCCAGCAGCTCGACAGGTCCCGAGCAGTACTTC. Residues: CASSSTGPEQYF. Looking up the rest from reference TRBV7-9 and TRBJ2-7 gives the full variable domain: DTGVSQNPRHKITKRGQNVTFRCDPISEHNRLYWYRQTLGQGPEFLTYFQNEAQLEKSRLLSDRFSAERPKGSFSTLEIQRTEQGDSAMYLCASSSTGPEQYFGPGTRLTVT.

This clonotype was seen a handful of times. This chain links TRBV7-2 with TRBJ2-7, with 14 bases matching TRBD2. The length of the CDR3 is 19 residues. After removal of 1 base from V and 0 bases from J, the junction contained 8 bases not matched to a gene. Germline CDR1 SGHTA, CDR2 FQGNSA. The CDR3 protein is CASSLVIRTSGRYSYEQYF. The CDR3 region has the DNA TGTGCCAGCAGCTTAGTTATTCGGACTAGCGGGAGGTACTCCTACGAGCAGTACTTC.